Listed below are T cell receptor beta chains from one sample, sequenced in a study of blood T cell repertoires in COVID-19. Sequencing used immunoSEQ multiplex PCR; TCRdb keeps in-frame clones, though not all of them. This table holds approximately 230,000 clones, roughly 82% found once. The sequencing sample was made of peripheral blood. The source of these receptors is an elderly woman with active or convalescent COVID-19. The CDR3 runs from the conserved cysteine through the conserved F or W. D genes are given only for firm matches. Clone size appears in some rows only: once, few, many, or a class for an expanded clone.

CDR3nt | CDR3aa | j_gene | d_gene | abundance | v_gene
TGTGCCAGCAGTTTAACCCCACTAGTATCCGAGCAGTACTTC | CASSLTPLVSEQYF | TRBJ2-7 | - | - | TRBV27
TGTGCCAGCAGCCGGGGGACAGGGATAACACCCCTCCACTTT | CASSRGTGITPLHF | TRBJ1-6 | TRBD1 | - | TRBV27
TGCGCCAGCAGCAGAACAGGGGATATAGTAGTTGGCTACACCTTC | CASSRTGDIVVGYTF | TRBJ1-2 | TRBD1 | few | TRBV5-1
TGTGCCAGTAGTGAAACAGGTGGGGAGACCCAGTACTTC | CASSETGGETQYF | TRBJ2-5 | - | - | TRBV19
TGTGCCACCAGTGACCCTACAGGGGCGGGTCAGCCCCAGCATTTT | CATSDPTGAGQPQHF | TRBJ1-5 | TRBD1 | few | TRBV24-1
TGTGCCAGTAGGGACAGGAGTAATAGCAATCAGCCCCAGCATTTT | CASRDRSNSNQPQHF | TRBJ1-5 | TRBD1 | few | TRBV19
TGTGCCAGCAGTGAGACAGGCTCCGCAGCTTTCTTT | CASSETGSAAFF | TRBJ1-1 | - | - | TRBV7-9
TGTGCCAGCAGCTACGGGGAGGGCGAAAAACTGTTTTTT | CASSYGEGEKLFF | TRBJ1-4 | - | - | TRBV5-5
TGTGCCAGCAACCCACAGGCGAACTATGGCTACACCTTC | CASNPQANYGYTF | TRBJ1-2 | - | once | TRBV21-1
TGTGCCAGCAGCTTAGGCGGGGACTCTGGAAACACCATATATTTT | CASSLGGDSGNTIYF | TRBJ1-3 | - | - | TRBV7-2
TGTGCCAGCAGTTACTCCCCGACTAGCGGGGCCTACGAGCAGTACTTC | CASSYSPTSGAYEQYF | TRBJ2-7 | TRBD2 | - | TRBV6-6
TGTGCCAGCAGCCAACCCACCACCAGGGGCATCGATTCACCCCTCCACTTT | CASSQPTTRGIDSPLHF | TRBJ1-6 | - | - | TRBV4-2
TGTGCCAGCAGACCGGGAGGGGGCGGACAGTACTTC | CASRPGGGGQYF | TRBJ2-7 | - | few | TRBV6-5
TGCGCCAGCAGCCCCAACCCCAGGGGGCTAAGTGAAAAACTGTTTTTT | CASSPNPRGLSEKLFF | TRBJ1-4 | TRBD1 | - | TRBV5-1
TGTGCCAGCTTGCAGGGGCGGGGGTACCAAGAGACCCAGTACTTC | CASLQGRGYQETQYF | TRBJ2-5 | - | - | TRBV6-6
TGTGCCAGCAGCTTTTTAGCGGGGGGGTCATCCTACAATGAGCAGTTCTTC | CASSFLAGGSSYNEQFF | TRBJ2-1 | TRBD2 | - | TRBV11-2
TGTGCCAGCAGTTTATCTATCCCGCCCCAGCATTTT | CASSLSIPPQHF | TRBJ1-5 | - | - | TRBV28
TGTGCCAGCAGTGAAATCGGGGGATCATCCGACGAGCAGTACTTC | CASSEIGGSSDEQYF | TRBJ2-7 | - | few | TRBV2
TGTGCCACTACTCAGGACAGGGGGGGCGACGAGCAGTACTTC | CATTQDRGGDEQYF | TRBJ2-7 | TRBD1 | - | TRBV2
TGTGCCAGCAGTAACCCCCCGGGACTAGCGGGAGGTTCGAACAATGAGCAGTTCTTC | CASSNPPGLAGGSNNEQFF | TRBJ2-1 | TRBD2 | - | TRBV28
TGTGCCAGCAGCTTAGGGTCTGGGGGGACAGATACGCAGTATTTT | CASSLGSGGTDTQYF | TRBJ2-3 | - | - | TRBV7-9
TGTGCCAGCATCGCTGGGACAGGGACCTACGAGCAGTACTTC | CASIAGTGTYEQYF | TRBJ2-7 | TRBD1 | - | TRBV28
TGTGCCACCAGCAGCGCGGGACAGGGCGGCTCACCCCTCCACTTT | CATSSAGQGGSPLHF | TRBJ1-6 | TRBD1 | - | TRBV15
TGTGCCAGCAGTTTACTAGCAGCAGATACGCAGTATTTT | CASSLLAADTQYF | TRBJ2-3 | - | few | TRBV27
TGCAGTGCTTTTCCGGCGGATGGCTACACCTTC | CSAFPADGYTF | TRBJ1-2 | - | - | TRBV20-1
TGTGCCAGCAGTTTGAGGGGGTACGAGCAGTACTTC | CASSLRGYEQYF | TRBJ2-7 | - | - | TRBV28
TGTGCCAGCAGCCTCGGAGGGGGCGGCTCCTATAATTCACCCCTCCACTTT | CASSLGGGGSYNSPLHF | TRBJ1-6 | TRBD1 | - | TRBV3-1/TRBV3-2
TGTGCCAGCAGGCCCAGCGGGGGGACGAACACCGGGGAGCTGTTTTTT | CASRPSGGTNTGELFF | TRBJ2-2 | TRBD2 | - | TRBV27
TGTGCCAGCAGTGAATACTACGAGCAGTACTTC | CASSEYYEQYF | TRBJ2-7 | - | - | TRBV6-1
TGTGCCAGCAGTGAAGCGTCAGTTACGGATACGCAGTATTTT | CASSEASVTDTQYF | TRBJ2-3 | - | - | TRBV2
TGTGCCAGTAGTACAACTAGCGGGGTCACCTTTGGCTATGAGCAGTTCTTC | CASSTTSGVTFGYEQFF | TRBJ2-1 | TRBD2 | - | TRBV19
TGTGCCAGCACCGTGGACAGGGGGCTGTTTTTT | CASTVDRGLFF | TRBJ2-2 | TRBD1 | - | TRBV12-3/TRBV12-4
TGTGCCAGCAGCCACCCTCAGAAGAACACTGAAGCTTTCTTT | CASSHPQKNTEAFF | TRBJ1-1 | - | - | TRBV3-1/TRBV3-2
TGTGCCACCACACGGGGACAGGGGGCGGAACGAGGCGGCGAGCAGTACTTC | CATTRGQGAERGGEQYF | TRBJ2-7 | TRBD1 | - | TRBV24-1
TGTGCCTGGAGCCAACCGGGACTCGAATCCGGGGAGCTGTTTTTT | CAWSQPGLESGELFF | TRBJ2-2 | - | - | TRBV30
TGTGCCACCAGTGATACCGTGGGCAGGGAAAATAACAATGAGCAGTTCTTC | CATSDTVGRENNNEQFF | TRBJ2-1 | - | - | TRBV24-1
TGTGCCAGCAGCCCCAACTACAATGAGCAGTTCTTC | CASSPNYNEQFF | TRBJ2-1 | - | - | TRBV2
TGTGCCAGCAGCACTCTAGCGGGAGGGTTCGCTAGCACAGATACGCAGTATTTT | CASSTLAGGFASTDTQYF | TRBJ2-3 | TRBD2 | - | TRBV5-6